This T cell receptor beta chain was obtained from a study of cytomegalovirus exposure and HLA in healthy donors. General observations from the study: The study reported that TCR beta sequences accurately predicted HLA-A and HLA-B alleles in most subjects. In a later analysis, approximately 18,000 TCR beta sequences were associated with HLA alleles at 0.05 false discovery rate.

Though nominally healthy at sampling, donors likely had unrecorded immune exposures. This CDR3 is 17 amino acids long. V was clipped by 4 bases and J by 0 bases, with 17 bases between them. Looked up from germline, CDR1 is SGHRS and CDR2 is YFSETQ. A word on this clone: Antigen specificity is unknown.

PCR employed 60 Vbeta and 13 Jbeta primers. Libraries were prepared by immunoSEQ multiplex PCR; TCRdb keeps only in-frame clonotypes and omits some of them. The table lists 150,000 to 200,000 clones, 75% to 85% of them singletons. The TCR sequence derives from a girl aged 2 to 10 in good health and CMV-seropositive. The V and J genes are TRBV5-1 and TRBJ2-1; possible D gene TRBD2, 5 bases. Sequencing was carried out using PBMCs. CDR3 DNA: TGCGCCAGCAGCCCGGACTTTGGGCAGCCCTCCTACAATGAGCAGTTCTTC. Translating it yields CASSPDFGQPSYNEQFF.